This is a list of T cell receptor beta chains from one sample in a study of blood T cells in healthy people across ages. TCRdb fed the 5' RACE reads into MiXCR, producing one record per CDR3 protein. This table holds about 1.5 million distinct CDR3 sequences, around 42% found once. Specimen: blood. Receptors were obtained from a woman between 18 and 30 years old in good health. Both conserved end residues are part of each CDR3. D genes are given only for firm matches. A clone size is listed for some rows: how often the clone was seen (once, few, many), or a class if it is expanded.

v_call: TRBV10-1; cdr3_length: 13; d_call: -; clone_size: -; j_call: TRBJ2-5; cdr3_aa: CASSESGRETQYF; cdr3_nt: TGCGCCAGCAGTGAGTCGGGCAGGGAGACCCAGTACTTC
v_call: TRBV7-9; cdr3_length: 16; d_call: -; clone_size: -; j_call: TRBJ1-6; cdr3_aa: CASSPPDKSYNSPLHF; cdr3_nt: TGTGCCAGCAGTCCTCCTGACAAATCCTATAATTCACCCCTCCACTTT
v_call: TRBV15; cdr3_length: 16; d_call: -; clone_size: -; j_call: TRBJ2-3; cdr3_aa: CATSREIQGPTDTQYF; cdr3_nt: TGTGCCACCAGCAGAGAAATCCAGGGACCCACAGATACGCAGTATTTT
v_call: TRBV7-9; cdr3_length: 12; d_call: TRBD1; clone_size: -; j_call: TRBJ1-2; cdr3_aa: CASNNRGTGYTF; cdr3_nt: TGTGCCAGCAACAACAGGGGTACTGGCTACACCTTC
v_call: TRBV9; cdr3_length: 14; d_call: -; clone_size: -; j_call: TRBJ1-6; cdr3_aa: CASSVESSNSPLHF; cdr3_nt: TGTGCCAGCAGCGTAGAGTCATCAAATTCACCCCTCCACTTT
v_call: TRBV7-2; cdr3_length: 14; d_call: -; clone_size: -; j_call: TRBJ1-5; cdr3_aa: CASSDGQNNQPQHF; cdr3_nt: TGTGCCAGCAGCGACGGACAGAACAATCAGCCCCAGCATTTT
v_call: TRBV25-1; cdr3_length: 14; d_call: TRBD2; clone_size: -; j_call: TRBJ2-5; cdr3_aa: CASSDLAGEETQYF; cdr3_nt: TGTGCCAGCAGTGACCTAGCGGGAGAAGAGACCCAGTACTTC
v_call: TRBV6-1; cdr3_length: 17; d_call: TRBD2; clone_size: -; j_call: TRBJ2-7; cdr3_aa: CASSEAVGLAGAYEQYF; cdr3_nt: TGTGCCAGCAGTGAAGCCGTAGGACTAGCGGGAGCGTACGAGCAGTACTTC
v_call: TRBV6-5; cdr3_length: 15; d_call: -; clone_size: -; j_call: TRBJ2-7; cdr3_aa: CASRPKETGSYEQYF; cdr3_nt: TGTGCCAGCAGGCCTAAAGAAACAGGGTCCTACGAGCAGTACTTC
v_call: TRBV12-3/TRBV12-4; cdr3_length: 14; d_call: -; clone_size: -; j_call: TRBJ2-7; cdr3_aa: CASSDSWVSYEQYF; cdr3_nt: TGTGCCAGCTCTGATTCGTGGGTAAGCTACGAGCAGTACTTC
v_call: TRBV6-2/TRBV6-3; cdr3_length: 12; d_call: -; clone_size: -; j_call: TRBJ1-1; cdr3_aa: CASSSPGQGAFF; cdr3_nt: TGTGCCAGCAGCTCCCCGGGCCAGGGAGCTTTCTTT
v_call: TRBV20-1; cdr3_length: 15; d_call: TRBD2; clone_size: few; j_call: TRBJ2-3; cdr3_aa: CSAPIGSSGRDTQYF; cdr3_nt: TGCAGTGCCCCCATAGGGTCTAGCGGGAGAGATACGCAGTATTTT
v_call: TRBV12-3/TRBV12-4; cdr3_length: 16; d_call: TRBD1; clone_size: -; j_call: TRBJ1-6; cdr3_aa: CASSFWQGVSNSPLHF; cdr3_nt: TGTGCCAGCAGTTTTTGGCAGGGGGTCTCTAATTCACCCCTCCACTTT
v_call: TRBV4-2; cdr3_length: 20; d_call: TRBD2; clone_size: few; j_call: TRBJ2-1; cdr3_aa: CASSQEVVGRGVGSYNEQFF; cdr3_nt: TGTGCCAGCAGCCAAGAAGTGGTCGGGCGGGGGGTTGGGTCCTACAATGAGCAGTTCTTC
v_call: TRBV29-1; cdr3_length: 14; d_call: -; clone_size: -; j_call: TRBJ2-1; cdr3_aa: CSVEGRTRYNEQFF; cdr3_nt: TGCAGCGTTGAAGGCCGTACCAGATACAATGAGCAGTTCTTC
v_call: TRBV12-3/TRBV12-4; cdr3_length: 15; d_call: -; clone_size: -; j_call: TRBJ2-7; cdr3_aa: CASSLAGDAYNEQYF; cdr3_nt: TGTGCCAGCAGTTTAGCGGGGGACGCCTACAATGAGCAGTACTTC
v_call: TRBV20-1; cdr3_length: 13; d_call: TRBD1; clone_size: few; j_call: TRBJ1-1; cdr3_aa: CSVDGTGNTEAFF; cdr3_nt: TGCAGTGTCGACGGGACAGGCAACACTGAAGCTTTCTTT
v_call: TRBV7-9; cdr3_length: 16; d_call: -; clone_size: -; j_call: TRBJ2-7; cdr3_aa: CASSQAGQSQTYEQYF; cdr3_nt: TGTGCCAGCAGCCAGGCGGGACAGTCCCAGACATACGAGCAGTACTTC
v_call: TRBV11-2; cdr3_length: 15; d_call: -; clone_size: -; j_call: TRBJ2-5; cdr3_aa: CASSLQGSIQETQYF; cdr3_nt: TGTGCCAGCAGCCTACAGGGAAGTATCCAAGAGACCCAGTACTTC
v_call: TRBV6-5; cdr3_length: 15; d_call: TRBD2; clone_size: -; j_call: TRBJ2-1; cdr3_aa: CASSYRGSSYNEQFF; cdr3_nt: TGTGCCAGCAGTTATCGCGGGAGCTCCTACAATGAGCAGTTCTTC
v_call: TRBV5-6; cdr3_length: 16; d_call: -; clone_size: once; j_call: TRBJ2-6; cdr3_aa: CASSLGSGYGANVLTF; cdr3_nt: TGTGCCAGCAGCTTAGGCTCCGGTTACGGGGCCAACGTCCTGACTTTC
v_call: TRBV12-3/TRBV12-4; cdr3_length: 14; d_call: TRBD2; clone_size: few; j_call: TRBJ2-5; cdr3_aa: CASSLLAGRETQYF; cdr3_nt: TGTGCCAGCAGTTTACTAGCGGGGCGAGAGACCCAGTACTTC
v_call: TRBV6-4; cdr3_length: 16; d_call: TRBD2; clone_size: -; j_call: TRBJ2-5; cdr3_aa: CASSERDYLYQETQYF; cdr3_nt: TGTGCCAGCAGTGAACGGGACTACCTGTACCAAGAGACCCAGTACTTC
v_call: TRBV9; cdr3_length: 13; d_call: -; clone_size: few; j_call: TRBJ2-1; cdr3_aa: CASSVDEVHEQFF; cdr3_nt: TGTGCCAGCAGCGTAGATGAGGTGCATGAGCAGTTCTTC
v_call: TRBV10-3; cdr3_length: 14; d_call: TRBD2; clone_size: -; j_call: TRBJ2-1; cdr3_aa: CAIGDSGTMNEQFF; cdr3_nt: TGTGCCATCGGGGATAGCGGGACAATGAATGAGCAGTTCTTC
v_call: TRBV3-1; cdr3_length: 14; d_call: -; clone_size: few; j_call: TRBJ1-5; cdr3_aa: CASSPGFGEQPQHF; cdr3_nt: TGTGCCAGCAGCCCCGGGTTTGGGGAACAGCCCCAGCATTTT
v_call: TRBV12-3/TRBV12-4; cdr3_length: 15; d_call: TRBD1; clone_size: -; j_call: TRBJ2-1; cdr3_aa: CASIGGQGSYNEQFF; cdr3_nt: TGTGCCAGCATAGGGGGACAGGGATCCTACAATGAGCAGTTCTTC
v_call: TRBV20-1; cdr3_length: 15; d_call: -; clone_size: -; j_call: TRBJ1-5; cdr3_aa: CSASPGRDSNQPQHF; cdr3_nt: TGCAGTGCTAGCCCGGGGAGGGATAGCAATCAGCCCCAGCATTTT
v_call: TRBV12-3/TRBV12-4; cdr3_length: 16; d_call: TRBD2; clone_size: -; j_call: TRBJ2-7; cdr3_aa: CASSPGLAGIYNEQYF; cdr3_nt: TGTGCCAGCAGTCCCGGACTAGCGGGGATATACAATGAGCAGTACTTC
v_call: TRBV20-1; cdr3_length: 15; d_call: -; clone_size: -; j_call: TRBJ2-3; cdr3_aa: CSARDPQGSTDTQYF; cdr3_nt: TGCAGTGCTAGAGATCCCCAGGGCAGCACAGATACGCAGTATTTT
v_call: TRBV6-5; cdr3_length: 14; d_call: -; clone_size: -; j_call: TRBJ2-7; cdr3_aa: CASGKTGTSYEQYF; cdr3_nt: TGTGCCAGCGGTAAAACGGGAACCTCCTACGAGCAGTACTTC
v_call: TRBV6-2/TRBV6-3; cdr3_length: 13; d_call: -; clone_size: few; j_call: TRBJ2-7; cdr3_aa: CASSYRPGFEQYF; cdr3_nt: TGTGCCAGCAGTTACAGGCCAGGTTTCGAGCAGTACTTC
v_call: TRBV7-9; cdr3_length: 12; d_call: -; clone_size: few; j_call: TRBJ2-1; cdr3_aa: CAGSEGYHEQFF; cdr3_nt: TGTGCCGGCAGCGAGGGATATCATGAGCAGTTCTTC
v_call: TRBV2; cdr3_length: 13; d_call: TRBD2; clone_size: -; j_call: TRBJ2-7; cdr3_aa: CASSEERGYEQYF; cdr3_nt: TGTGCCAGCAGTGAAGAGCGGGGCTACGAGCAGTACTTC
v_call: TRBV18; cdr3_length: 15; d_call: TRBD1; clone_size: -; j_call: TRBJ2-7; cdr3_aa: CASSPPVTGGGEQYF; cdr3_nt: TGTGCCAGCTCACCACCTGTGACAGGGGGCGGCGAGCAGTACTTC
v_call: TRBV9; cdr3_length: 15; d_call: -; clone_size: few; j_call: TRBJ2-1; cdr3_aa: CASSVAASLYNEQFF; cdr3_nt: TGTGCCAGCAGCGTAGCTGCTAGTCTCTACAATGAGCAGTTCTTC
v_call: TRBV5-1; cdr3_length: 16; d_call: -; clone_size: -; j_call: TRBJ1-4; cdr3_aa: CASSAGGVTTNEKLVF; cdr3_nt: TGCGCCAGCAGCGCGGGCGGAGTAACAACTAATGAAAAACTGGTTTTT